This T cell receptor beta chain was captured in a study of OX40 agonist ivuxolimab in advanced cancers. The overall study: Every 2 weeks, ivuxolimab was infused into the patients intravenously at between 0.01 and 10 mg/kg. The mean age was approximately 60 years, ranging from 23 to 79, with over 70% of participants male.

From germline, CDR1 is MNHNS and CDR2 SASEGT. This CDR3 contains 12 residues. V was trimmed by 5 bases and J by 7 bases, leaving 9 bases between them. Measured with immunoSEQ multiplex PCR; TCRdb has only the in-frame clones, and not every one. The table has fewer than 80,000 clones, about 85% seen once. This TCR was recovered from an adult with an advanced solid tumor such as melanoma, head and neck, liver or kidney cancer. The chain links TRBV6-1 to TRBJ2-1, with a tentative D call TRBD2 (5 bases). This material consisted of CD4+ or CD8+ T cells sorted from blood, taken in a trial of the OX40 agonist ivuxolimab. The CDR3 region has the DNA TGTGCCAGCAGTCCCTCGGGGAATGAGCAGTTCTTC. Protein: CASSPSGNEQFF.